The 14 T cell receptor beta chains listed next were all sequenced from one sample in a study of neoadjuvant nivolumab and ipilimumab in lung cancer. Sequencing used immunoSEQ multiplex PCR; TCRdb keeps in-frame clones, though not all of them. The sample lists some 18,000 clones, around 86% occurring once. The source material was peripheral blood, sampled before neoadjuvant nivolumab, alone or with ipilimumab. These receptors were obtained from an adult with non-small cell lung cancer.

This clone was detected only once. This CDR3 reads CASSTGTSGRNEQYF. The CDR3 DNA follows: TGTGCCAGCAGCACCGGGACTAGCGGGAGGAACGAGCAGTACTTC. This rearrangement joins TRBV28 to TRBJ2-7; 15 bases match TRBD2. The germline CDR1 and CDR2 sequences are MDHEN and SYDVKM. The CDR3 is 15 residues long. V shed 6 bases, J shed 5 bases, and the junction held 5 bases outside the gene matches.

The V call is TRBV5-1, the J call TRBJ2-7; TRBD2 matches 14 bases. This CDR3 is 15 amino acids long. V was pared by 3 bases and J by 12 bases, with 11 bases of the junction left unmatched. Looked up from germline, CDR1 is SGHRS and CDR2 is YFSETQ. The CDR3 spells CASSSTGTSGRLVYF. The DNA for the CDR3 is TGCGCCAGCAGCTCAACCGGGACTAGCGGGAGATTGGTGTACTTC.

The chain links TRBV2 to TRBJ2-3; 10 bases align to TRBD2. The germline gives CDR1 SNHLY, CDR2 FYNNEI. Trimming took 8 bases from V and 1 from J; bases not matched to a gene: 3. This CDR3 is 14 amino acids long. CDR3 region: CASSGLAGTDTQYF. CDR3 in DNA: TGTGCCAGCTCCGGACTAGCGGGCACAGATACGCAGTATTTT.

The chain links TRBV30 to TRBJ2-5, with TRBD2 matching over 14 bases. The CDR3 runs to 16 residues. Germline CDR1 GTSNPN, CDR2 SVGIG (reference sequence). The junction had 4 bases not matched to a gene; V was cut back by 0 bases and J by 4 bases. The CDR3 DNA follows: TGTGCCTGGAGTGTTCGCGGGACTAGCGGGAGAGAGACCCAGTACTTC. It yields the protein CAWSVRGTSGRETQYF.

This clone was seen just once. This chain links TRBV18 with TRBJ2-3; 9 nucleotides match TRBD1. Per the germline V gene, CDR1 is KGHSH and CDR2 is LQKENI. The V and J ends lost 4 bases and 0 bases, in that order; junction bases with no gene match: 2. The CDR3 has 15 amino acids. In DNA form, the CDR3 reads TGTGCCAGCTCACTAGGGACAGGGAGCACAGATACGCAGTATTTT. Residues: CASSLGTGSTDTQYF.

The rearrangement uses TRBV28 and TRBJ2-1; D is perhaps TRBD1 (6 bases). Trimming cost V 3 bases and J 8 bases, with 17 bases left between them. CDR1 and CDR2 (germline): MDHEN, SYDVKM. The CDR3 sequence is 15 residues long. The CDR3 coding sequence is TGTGCCAGCAGTTTGGATAGGATGGGGGCAGATGAGCAGTTCTTC. This gives the protein CASSLDRMGADEQFF.

This clone showed up just once. The chain couples TRBV5-1 to TRBJ2-1; 11 nucleotides agree with TRBD2. From germline, CDR1 is SGHRS and CDR2 YFSETQ. The CDR3 totals 16 residues. After removal of 3 bases from V and 6 bases from J, the junction contained 8 bases not matched to a gene. This chain's CDR3 is CASSSTSGGMGNEQFF. CDR3 nucleotides: TGCGCCAGCAGCTCAACTAGCGGGGGAATGGGCAATGAGCAGTTCTTC. Drawing the rest from reference TRBV5-1 and TRBJ2-1, the complete variable domain is KAGVTQTPRYLIKTRGQQVTLSCSPISGHRSVSWYQQTPGQGLQFLFEYFSETQRNKGNFPGRFSGRQFSNSRSEMNVSTLELGDSALYLCASSSTSGGMGNEQFFGPGTRLTVL.

In its sample, this clone was seen once. This chain connects TRBV5-1 to TRBJ1-1; tentatively, D is TRBD1 (6 bases). The CDR3 extends over 16 amino acids. V lost 0 bases, J lost 0 bases, and 12 bases lay in between. Germline CDR1 reads SGHRS; CDR2 reads YFSETQ. The CDR3 sequence: CASSLGAGQMNTEAFF. As DNA, the CDR3 is TGCGCCAGCAGCTTGGGGGCGGGACAAATGAACACTGAAGCTTTCTTT.

This clone was seen a few times. V is TRBV4-1 and J is TRBJ2-7; 8 bases are shared with TRBD2. Germline V gene sequence: CDR1 MGHRA, CDR2 YSYEKL. V shed 2 bases and J 2 bases; nucleotides not matched to a gene: 5. This CDR3 is 15 amino acids long. The CDR3 protein is CASSQRVGLAYEQYF. The CDR3 coding sequence is TGCGCCAGCAGCCAAAGGGTGGGACTAGCCTACGAGCAGTACTTC.

The chain uses TRBV6-5 and TRBJ1-1, with 7 bases that match TRBD1. Unmatched junction bases numbered 2, after V lost 5 bases and J lost 2 bases. Germline CDR1 is MNHEY and CDR2 is SVGAGI. This CDR3 has 13 residues. For the CDR3, the DNA is TGTGCCAGCAGTCGACAGGGAAACACTGAAGCTTTCTTT. It yields the protein CASSRQGNTEAFF.

The V call is TRBV29-1, the J call TRBJ2-7; 9 bases are a match to TRBD1. Germline CDR1 and CDR2: SQVTM and ANQGSEA. The V and J ends lost 7 bases and 5 bases, in that order; junction bases with no gene match: 9. This CDR3 spans 13 amino acids. CDR3 region: CSGGTGTGNEQYF. CDR3 nucleotide sequence: TGCAGCGGTGGCACCGGGACAGGGAACGAGCAGTACTTC.

The chain uses TRBV6-5 and TRBJ1-5; 7 bases are shared with TRBD1. The CDR3 consists of 14 residues. V lost 4 bases, J lost 2 bases, and 2 bases stayed unmatched. Per germline, CDR1 MNHEY and CDR2 SVGAGI. CDR3: CASSSGTGNQPQHF. The CDR3 DNA sequence: TGTGCCAGCAGTTCCGGGACAGGCAATCAGCCCCAGCATTTT.

V usage is TRBV27 and J usage is TRBJ1-5; D is unresolved. Trimming shortened V by 0 bases and J by 7 bases, and 10 bases separated the two germline ends. The CDR3 length is 14 residues. Germline lookup yields CDR1 MNHEY and CDR2 SMNVEV (reference sequence). CDR3 bases: TGTGCCAGCAGTTTATCGGCCATCAACCAGCCCCAGCATTTT. Translating gives CASSLSAINQPQHF.

The chain has TRBV9 and TRBJ2-5; TRBD2 is a possible D gene (5 bases). CDR1 SGDLS and CDR2 YYNGEE come from the germline V gene. V was trimmed by 0 bases and J by 4 bases, leaving 13 bases between them. There are 15 residues in the CDR3. The CDR3 loop is CASSVAGTVGETQYF. The CDR3 DNA reads TGTGCCAGCAGCGTAGCGGGAACGGTGGGAGAGACCCAGTACTTC.